The present entry profiles one TCR beta chain with its context. Its antigen is currently unknown. This entry is derived from a study of Ad26.COV2.S vaccination and SARS-CoV-2 variants. On the study more broadly: Among those in the COV1001 Ad26.COV2.S trial arm was the donor. Study-level results: Reportedly, spike-specific CD8+ and CD4+ T cell responses achieved substantial breadth once vaccination had taken place.

Using immunoSEQ multiplex PCR, the repertoire was profiled, and TCRdb retains in-frame clones only, with some absent. The sample lists 450,000 to 550,000 clones; nearly 90% were seen once. Documented treatment: 15 to 20 received Ad26.COV2.S at low or high dose, single or two shots; about five received placebo; per-sample allocation not given. Sampling was performed 63 days after the first vaccine or placebo injection. At a Boston site, the person donating was an adult of 18-55 years. As its vector, the vaccine had Ad26, which expressed Wuhan-strain SARS-CoV-2 spike. V lost 3 bases, J lost 4 bases, and 12 bases lay in between. This CDR3 comprises 14 residues. Looked up from germline, CDR1 is SGHTA and CDR2 is FQGNSA.

Sequenced material: peripheral blood, taken in a trial of Ad26.COV2.S vaccine versus placebo. This clonotype was sampled from a person between 18 and 59 years old who received the Ad26.COV2.S COVID-19 vaccine or a placebo. The rearrangement links TRBV7-2 to TRBJ1-1; D uncertain. CDR3 region: CASSFQLGATEAFF. The DNA for the CDR3 is TGTGCCAGCAGCTTTCAGCTGGGCGCCACTGAAGCTTTCTTT.